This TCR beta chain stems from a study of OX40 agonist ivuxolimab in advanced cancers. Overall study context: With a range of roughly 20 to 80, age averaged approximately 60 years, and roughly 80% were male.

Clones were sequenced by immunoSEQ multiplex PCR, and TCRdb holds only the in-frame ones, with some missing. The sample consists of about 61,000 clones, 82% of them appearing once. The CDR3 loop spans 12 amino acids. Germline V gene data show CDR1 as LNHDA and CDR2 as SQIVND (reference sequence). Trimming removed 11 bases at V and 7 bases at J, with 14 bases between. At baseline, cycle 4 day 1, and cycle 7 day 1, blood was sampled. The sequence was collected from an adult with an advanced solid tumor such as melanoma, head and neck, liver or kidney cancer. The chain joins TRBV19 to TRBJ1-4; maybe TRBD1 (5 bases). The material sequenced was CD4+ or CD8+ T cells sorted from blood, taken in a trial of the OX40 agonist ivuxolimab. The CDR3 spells CASGGAAEKLFF. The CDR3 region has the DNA TGTGCCTCCGGTGGGGCCGCTGAAAAACTGTTTTTT.